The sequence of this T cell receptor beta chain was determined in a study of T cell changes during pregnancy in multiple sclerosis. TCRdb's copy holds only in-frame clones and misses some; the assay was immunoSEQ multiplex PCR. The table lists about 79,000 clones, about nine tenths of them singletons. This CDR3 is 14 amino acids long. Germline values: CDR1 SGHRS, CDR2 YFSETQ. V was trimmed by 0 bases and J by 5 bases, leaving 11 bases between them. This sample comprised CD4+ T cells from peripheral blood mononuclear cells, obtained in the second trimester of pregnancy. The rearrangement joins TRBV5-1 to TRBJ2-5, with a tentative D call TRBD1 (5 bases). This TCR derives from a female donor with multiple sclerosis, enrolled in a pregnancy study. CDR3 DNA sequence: TGCGCCAGCAGCTTGGTCAGGGTGGATGAGACCCAGTACTTC. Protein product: CASSLVRVDETQYF.